This T cell receptor (beta chain) was documented in a study of T cell changes during pregnancy in multiple sclerosis. Trimming removed 7 bases from V and 0 bases from J, with 13 bases in between. Germline V gene sequence: CDR1 SNHLY, CDR2 FYNNEI. This CDR3 has 15 amino acids. TCRdb's copy holds only in-frame clones and misses some; the assay was immunoSEQ multiplex PCR. The sample shows 75,000 to 100,000 clones, 92% of them seen only once. The sequencing here drew on peripheral blood, taken after pregnancy. J is TRBJ2-1 and V is TRBV2; maybe TRBD2 (7 bases). The TCR sequence derives from a female donor in good health, enrolled as a control in a pregnancy study. The CDR3 bases are TGTGCCAGCATGAGCGGGACACTCTCCTACAATGAGCAGTTCTTC. It yields the protein CASMSGTLSYNEQFF.